This TCR beta chain was obtained from a study of cytomegalovirus exposure and HLA in healthy donors. Study results and caveats: In a later analysis, at a false discovery rate of 0.05, 17,000 or so TCR beta sequences were associated with HLA alleles. Several V segments, TRBV6-2 and TRBV6-3 among them, could not be told apart and were dropped. It was reported that TCR beta sequences correctly inferred the HLA-A and HLA-B alleles for most subjects. A list of roughly 160 TCR beta chains associated with cytomegalovirus was given.

Germline-derived CDR1 and CDR2 are MDHEN and SYDVKM. This CDR3 is 13 amino acids long. In the case of this clone: Its target is not known. One end of the junction fails to match germline, which may point to a read error.

The PCR employed 60 Vbeta primers together with 13 Jbeta primers. Generated by immunoSEQ multiplex PCR, the TCRdb table keeps only in-frame clones and is missing some. The data contain roughly 160,000 clones, roughly 83% of them singletons. This TCR derives from a man aged 30-40 years in good health and CMV-seronegative. The chain recombines TRBV28 with TRBJ2-1; 7 bases are shared with TRBD1. The source material was PBMCs. CDR3 in DNA: TGTGCCAGCACCCTACCTGGGACAGATCCTCTGATCTTC. This translates into CASTLPGTDPLIF.